These 24 T cell receptor beta chains were all obtained from the same sample, sequenced in a study of control samples from healthy donors and cancer patients. The data were produced by immunoSEQ multiplex PCR, yet TCRdb's version contains in-frame clones alone and is incomplete. The sample has about 96,000 clones; 80% to 95% are singletons. Sequenced sample: blood. These receptor sequences come from a man younger than 35 in good health.

V and J are TRBV19 and TRBJ1-3, with unresolved D. CDR3 length: 17 residues. The V gene's germline CDR1 is LNHDA and CDR2 SQIVND (reference sequence). V lost 3 bases and J 0 bases, leaving 15 bases between the germline ends. CDR3 coding DNA: TGTGCCAGTAGTATGGTCCAACAGCTCTACTCTGGAAACACCATATATTTT. Amino acid sequence: CASSMVQQLYSGNTIYF. Using reference TRBV19 and TRBJ1-3 for the parts outside the CDR3, the full variable domain is DGGITQSPKYLFRKEGQNVTLSCEQNLNHDAMYWYRQDPGQGLRLIYYSQIVNDFQKGDIAEGYSVSREKKESFPLTVTSAQKNPTAFYLCASSMVQQLYSGNTIYFGEGSWLTVV.

Regarding this clone: Other DNA variants within this sample encode the same CDR3. The CDR3 DNA reads TGTGCCAGCAGCCCCGGGACAGGGGGATACGAGCAGTACTTC. Protein: CASSPGTGGYEQYF. The rearrangement joins TRBV27 to TRBJ2-7; TRBD1 agrees at 11 bases. Trimming at V came to 6 bases and at J to 4 bases, leaving 5 bases not matched to a gene. The CDR3 consists of 14 residues. CDR1 is MNHEY and CDR2 is SMNVEV in the germline V gene (reference sequence).

The chain has TRBV2 and TRBJ1-4; no firm D call. Trimming cost V 7 bases and J 4 bases, with 10 bases left between them. From germline, CDR1 is SNHLY and CDR2 FYNNEI. The CDR3 covers 13 residues. The DNA for the CDR3 is TGTGCCAGCAAGGTTAACTTTAATGAAAAACTGTTTTTT. Protein product: CASKVNFNEKLFF.

The chain recombines TRBV6-2 or TRBV6-3 with TRBJ1-4; D unresolved. The ends were cut back, 4 bases at V and 8 bases at J, with 11 bases in the middle. The V gene's germline CDR1 is MNHEY and CDR2 SVGEGT. CDR3 size: 13 residues. CDR3 nucleotide sequence: TGTGCCAGCAGTTCCAGGCCGAAAGAAAAACTGTTTTTT. This sequence encodes CASSSRPKEKLFF.

This clone appeared a single time. The rearrangement joins TRBV2 to TRBJ2-1; 10 positions match TRBD2. After removal of 2 bases from V and 7 bases from J, the junction contained 2 bases not matched to a gene. CDR3 length equals 14 residues. Per germline, CDR1 SNHLY and CDR2 FYNNEI. The CDR3 bases are TGTGCCAGCAGTGAAAATAGCGGGAGGAATGAGCAGTTCTTC. It specifies CASSENSGRNEQFF.

The chain carries TRBV5-1 and TRBJ1-4, with D unclear. Germline CDR1 reads SGHRS; CDR2 reads YFSETQ. The CDR3 has 13 residues. V shed 4 bases and J shed 8 bases, with 12 bases lying between them. The CDR3 is CASSAGVGEKLFF. The CDR3 nucleotides read TGCGCCAGCAGCGCCGGAGTTGGGGAAAAACTGTTTTTT.

The rearrangement links TRBV7-9 to TRBJ2-1; 13 nucleotides align to TRBD2. This CDR3 is built from 16 residues. J was trimmed by 8 bases and V by 5 bases; bases with no gene match: 9. CDR1 is SEHNR, CDR2 FQNEAQ, per germline (reference sequence). The DNA for the CDR3 is TGTGCCAGCAGCGGCCTCACTAGCGGGAGGGCTTATGAGCAGTTCTTC. Residues: CASSGLTSGRAYEQFF.

This sequence joins TRBV4-1 and TRBJ2-2; the D is unclear. Trimming left V 4 bases short and J 7 bases short, with 10 bases between. The V gene's germline CDR1 is MGHRA and CDR2 YSYEKL. The CDR3 covers 13 residues. As DNA, the CDR3 is TGCGCCAGCAGCCTTCTGGAGTTCGGGGAGCTGTTTTTT. Protein product: CASSLLEFGELFF.

V and J are TRBV18 and TRBJ1-1; D is undetermined. Looked up from germline, CDR1 is KGHSH and CDR2 is LQKENI. V gave up 3 bases and J gave up 2 bases, with 13 bases separating them. The CDR3 has 15 amino acids. DNA for the CDR3: TGTGCCAGCTCACCTTTTCTGGTTCTAAACACTGAAGCTTTCTTT. It specifies CASSPFLVLNTEAFF.

The chain has TRBV29-1 and TRBJ2-7, with 8 bases that match TRBD2. The CDR3 runs 15 residues. Germline V gene sequence: CDR1 SQVTM, CDR2 ANQGSEA. The V gene end was trimmed by 0 bases and the J gene end by 3 bases; junction bases not matched to a gene: 7. The CDR3 spells CSVEDLSGGHYEQYF. The CDR3 nucleotides are TGCAGCGTTGAAGATCTCAGCGGGGGACACTACGAGCAGTACTTC.

This sequence joins TRBV4-2 and TRBJ1-1; D call uncertain. Germline values: CDR1 LGHNA, CDR2 YNFKEQ. V gave up 1 base and J gave up 8 bases, with 8 bases separating them. The CDR3 runs 12 residues. The CDR3 loop reads CASSQATPEAFF. CDR3 nucleotides: TGTGCCAGCAGCCAAGCGACCCCCGAAGCTTTCTTT.

The chain recombines TRBV10-3 with TRBJ1-1; a weak D match, TRBD1 (6 bases). Germline CDR1 ENHRY, CDR2 SYGVKD. V lost 1 base and J 3 bases, leaving 21 bases between the germline ends. The CDR3 contains 18 residues. The CDR3 sequence: CAISELSLTGQADTEAFF. Written as DNA, the CDR3 is TGTGCCATCAGTGAGTTATCTTTGACAGGACAAGCAGACACTGAAGCTTTCTTT.

The CDR3 DNA sequence: TGTGCCAGCAGTTCATCGACAGCTGGCGGCACTGAAGCTTTCTTT. This encodes CASSSSTAGGTEAFF. This rearrangement joins TRBV2 to TRBJ1-1, with D possibly matching TRBD1 (5 bases). Looked up from germline, CDR1 is SNHLY and CDR2 is FYNNEI. This CDR3 is 15 amino acids long. V lost 5 bases, J lost 4 bases, and 17 bases lay in between.

The chain combines TRBV29-1 with TRBJ1-1, with D hard to call. Deletions cut 2 bases from V and 1 base from J, with 11 bases between. From germline, CDR1 is SQVTM and CDR2 ANQGSEA. The CDR3 spans 14 residues. CDR3 DNA sequence: TGCAGCGTTGAAAGAAGACTCAAGAACACTGAAGCTTTCTTT. This encodes CSVERRLKNTEAFF.

The rearrangement uses TRBV5-6 and TRBJ2-1; D is uncertain. The V gene lost 5 bases and the J gene lost 9 bases, with 15 bases spanning the gap. The CDR3 is 13 residues long. Germline V lookup: CDR1 SGHDT, CDR2 YYEEEE. CDR3 in amino acids: CASSYNMDPEQFF. As DNA, the CDR3 is TGTGCCAGCAGTTACAATATGGACCCTGAGCAGTTCTTC. Variable domain in full (rest from reference TRBV5-6 and TRBJ2-1): DAGVTQSPTHLIKTRGQQVTLRCSPKSGHDTVSWYQQALGQGPQFIFQYYEEEERQRGNFPDRFSGHQFPNYSSELNVNALLLGDSALYLCASSYNMDPEQFFGPGTRLTVL.

The CDR3 sequence is CASSLEGAGGTQYF. The DNA of the CDR3 is TGCGCCAGCAGCTTGGAAGGGGCAGGGGGTACGCAGTATTTT. The rearrangement joins TRBV5-1 to TRBJ2-3; TRBD1 agrees at 7 bases. V gave up 0 bases and J gave up 8 bases; unmatched junction bases: 6. Germline CDR1 SGHRS, CDR2 YFSETQ. This CDR3 is 14 amino acids long.

The chain carries TRBV28 and TRBJ1-2, with D possibly TRBD1 on 5 matching bases. CDR1 is MDHEN and CDR2 is SYDVKM in the germline V gene. The CDR3 extends over 13 amino acids. V lost 2 bases and J 7 bases, leaving 11 bases between the germline ends. The CDR3 nucleotides read TGTGCCAGCAGTTTAAGAGGGGATTTTGGCTACACCTTC. Translation: CASSLRGDFGYTF.

The chain is built from TRBV19 and TRBJ2-2, with D possibly matching TRBD2 (6 bases). The CDR3 loop spans 17 amino acids. V lost 6 bases, J lost 6 bases, and 23 bases lay in between. Per germline, CDR1 LNHDA and CDR2 SQIVND (reference sequence). As DNA, the CDR3 is TGTGCCAGTAGGGGAACTAGCCGGGAATGGAGACCCGGGGAGCTGTTTTTT. Its protein product is CASRGTSREWRPGELFF.

The V call is TRBV6-5, the J call TRBJ2-3; no reliable D call. V was cut by 2 bases and J by 3 bases, with 6 bases left in between. The CDR3 totals 13 residues. Germline V gene lookup returns CDR1 MNHEY and CDR2 SVGAGI. CDR3 DNA: TGTGCCAGCAGTTACCTCGGAACAGATACGCAGTATTTT. This codes for CASSYLGTDTQYF.

This rearrangement joins TRBV2 to TRBJ2-5; perhaps TRBD1 as D (6 bases). From germline, CDR1 is SNHLY and CDR2 FYNNEI. The V gene lost 6 bases and the J gene lost 2 bases, with 13 bases spanning the gap. The CDR3 has 14 amino acids. The DNA for the CDR3 is TGTGCCAGCAGGGACAGCAAGGGACAAGAGACCCAGTACTTC. The encoded protein is CASRDSKGQETQYF.

The sample holds a few counts of this clone. The chain is built from TRBV19 and TRBJ1-5; TRBD1 matches 10 bases. Germline-derived CDR1 and CDR2 are LNHDA and SQIVND (reference sequence). The CDR3 consists of 16 residues. V lost 7 bases, J lost 6 bases, and 12 bases stayed unmatched. The CDR3 reads CASNSRTGTGVQPQHF. The CDR3 DNA follows: TGTGCCAGTAATTCTAGAACCGGGACAGGGGTTCAGCCCCAGCATTTT.

The chain combines TRBV5-4 with TRBJ1-4; 7 bases are shared with TRBD1. Germline values: CDR1 SGHNT, CDR2 YYREEE (reference sequence). The trim removed 1 base at V and 0 bases at J, leaving 6 bases unmatched. The CDR3 length is 17 residues. The CDR3 DNA reads TGTGCCAGCAGCTTGTGGGTGCAGGGGGCAACTAATGAAAAACTGTTTTTT. Its translation: CASSLWVQGATNEKLFF. The full variable domain, rest sourced from reference TRBV5-4 and TRBJ1-4, is ETGVTQSPTHLIKTRGQQVTLRCSSQSGHNTVSWYQQALGQGPQFIFQYYREEENGRGNFPPRFSGLQFPNYSSELNVNALELDDSALYLCASSLWVQGATNEKLFFGSGTQLSVL.

The chain has TRBV30 and TRBJ1-2; 7 bases map to TRBD1. The trim removed 2 bases at V and 0 bases at J, leaving 3 bases unmatched. Looked up from germline, CDR1 is GTSNPN and CDR2 is SVGIG (reference sequence). This CDR3 spans 14 amino acids. CDR3 coding DNA: TGTGCCTGGAGTCTACAGGGGTCTAACTATGGCTACACCTTC. Its protein is CAWSLQGSNYGYTF.

The gene calls are TRBV10-2 and TRBJ1-1, with D unresolved. The germline gives CDR1 WSHSY, CDR2 SAAADI. The CDR3 is made up of 13 amino acids. The V gene lost 8 bases and the J gene lost 0 bases, with 10 bases spanning the gap. This chain's CDR3 is CASEDPMNTEAFF. The CDR3 DNA follows: TGCGCCAGCGAGGACCCCATGAACACTGAAGCTTTCTTT.